Presented here are 22 T cell receptor beta chains from one specimen sequenced in a study of blood T cell repertoires in COVID-19 (TCRdb year 2020). The protocol used for the library was the immunoSEQ multiplex PCR assay. As stored in TCRdb, this immuneACCESS dataset retains in-frame rearrangements with V and J assigned. A fraction of the clones does not appear; measured against another copy, unresolved V genes explain less than half of the discrepancy, and the remainder lacks a known reason. In this sample the table shows 88,000 or so clones, about 85% of which occur a single time. Approximately 24% of the sample belongs to the ten largest clones. What was sequenced was peripheral blood. These receptors originate from a human donor in a cohort sampled during active COVID-19.

The gene calls are TRBV11-3 and TRBJ1-6; D gene ambiguous. V was pared by 1 base and J by 7 bases, with 5 bases between. This CDR3 comprises 13 residues. Germline V CDR1 and CDR2: SGHNT, YENEEA. CDR3 DNA sequence: TGTGCCAGCAGCTTAGTGCGAAATTCACCCCTCCACTTT. It yields the protein CASSLVRNSPLHF.

There are a few counts of this clone. The chain has TRBV18 and TRBJ2-1, with 14 bases aligning to TRBD2. Per the germline V gene, CDR1 is KGHSH and CDR2 is LQKENI. Trimming cost V 0 bases and J 2 bases; bases outside gene matches: 0. The CDR3 runs to 17 residues. CDR3 coding DNA: TGTGCCAGCTCACCACCGACTAGCGGGAGGGCCTACAATGAGCAGTTCTTC. This encodes CASSPPTSGRAYNEQFF.

This chain connects TRBV28 to TRBJ1-2, with D possibly TRBD1 on 5 matching bases. Germline CDR1 reads MDHEN; CDR2 reads SYDVKM. The CDR3 covers 16 residues. V dropped 5 bases and J dropped 3 bases, with 19 bases sitting between them. CDR3 protein: CASSRGGAEGDYGYTF. Written as DNA, the CDR3 is TGTGCCAGCAGTAGAGGAGGGGCCGAAGGGGACTATGGCTACACCTTC.

V and J are TRBV7-2 and TRBJ2-1; 13 bases are a match to TRBD2. The CDR3 is 17 amino acids. Losses at the gene ends were 4 bases for V and 6 bases for J; bases not matched to a gene: 9. Germline loops: CDR1 SGHTA, CDR2 FQGNSA. Here the CDR3 reads CASSSLAGGPTGNEQFF. CDR3 DNA: TGTGCCAGCAGCTCACTAGCGGGAGGGCCTACAGGCAATGAGCAGTTCTTC.

The V gene is TRBV29-1, the J gene TRBJ1-2; no definite D call. There are 14 residues in the CDR3. CDR1 is SQVTM, CDR2 ANQGSEA, per germline. Between the trimmed V and J ends, which lost 2 bases and 6 bases, there was a span of 16 bases. The chain's CDR3 is CSVESRREVDGYTF. The CDR3 DNA reads TGCAGCGTTGAAAGTCGGAGGGAGGTTGATGGCTACACCTTC. Drawing the rest from reference TRBV29-1 and TRBJ1-2, the complete variable domain is SAVISQKPSRDICQRGTSLTIQCQVDSQVTMMFWYRQQPGQSLTLIATANQGSEATYESGFVIDKFPISRPNLTFSTLTVSNMSPEDSSIYLCSVESRREVDGYTFGSGTRLTVV.

V is TRBV7-6 and J is TRBJ2-2; 12 bases line up with TRBD2. The CDR3 consists of 17 residues. V dropped 5 bases and J dropped 5; count of bases not matched to a gene: 9. Germline loops: CDR1 SGHVS, CDR2 FNYEAQ. The CDR3 is CASSLRRTSGATGELFF. The CDR3 DNA is TGTGCCAGCAGCCTAAGACGGACTAGCGGGGCTACCGGGGAGCTGTTTTTT.

This chain links TRBV2 with TRBJ2-3; TRBD2 matches 8 bases. V lost 5 bases and J lost 5; bases outside the gene matches: 6. CDR3 length: 14 amino acids. Germline CDR1 reads SNHLY; CDR2 reads FYNNEI. This CDR3 reads CASSQGGTRDTQYF. CDR3 DNA sequence: TGTGCCAGCAGTCAAGGGGGGACTAGAGATACGCAGTATTTT. The variable domain in full, with the rest retrieved from reference TRBV2 and TRBJ2-3, is EPEVTQTPSHQVTQMGQEVILRCVPISNHLYFYWYRQILGQKVEFLVSFYNNEISEKSEIFDDQFSVERPDGSNFTLKIRSTKLEDSAMYFCASSQGGTRDTQYFGPGTRLTVL.

J is TRBJ1-2 and V is TRBV5-5; D may be TRBD1 (6 bases). Germline V CDR1 and CDR2: SGHKS, YYEKEE (reference sequence). The CDR3 is 16 amino acids. V was trimmed by 4 bases and J by 0 bases, leaving 16 bases between them. The DNA for the CDR3 is TGTGCCAGCAGCACTTATCTGACAGGAGCTAACTATGGCTACACCTTC. Its translation is CASSTYLTGANYGYTF. Using reference TRBV5-5 and TRBJ1-2 for the parts outside the CDR3, the full variable domain is DAGVTQSPTHLIKTRGQQVTLRCSPISGHKSVSWYQQVLGQGPQFIFQYYEKEERGRGNFPDRFSARQFPNYSSELNVNALLLGDSALYLCASSTYLTGANYGYTFGSGTRLTVV.

The chain is built from TRBV5-4 and TRBJ1-2; no definite D call. Per the germline V gene, CDR1 is SGHNT and CDR2 is YYREEE (reference sequence). The CDR3 is made up of 14 amino acids. V lost 0 bases, J lost 4 bases, and 10 bases lay in between. CDR3 in amino acids: CASSLGTYPYGYTF. The CDR3 bases are TGTGCCAGCAGCTTGGGAACTTATCCCTATGGCTACACCTTC.

The V call is TRBV4-1, the J call TRBJ1-2; D might be TRBD1 (5 bases). V lost 1 base and J 5 bases, leaving 14 bases between the germline ends. The CDR3 totals 15 residues. The germline V gene has CDR1 MGHRA and CDR2 YSYEKL. DNA of the CDR3: TGCGCCAGCAGCCAAGCAGGCCAGGGTTTGTATGGCTACACCTTC. Protein sequence: CASSQAGQGLYGYTF.

This chain uses TRBV5-1 with TRBJ1-1, with D unresolved. V shed 1 base and J shed 6 bases, with 13 bases lying between them. The CDR3 has 14 amino acids. Germline V gene lookup returns CDR1 SGHRS and CDR2 YFSETQ. The CDR3 sequence: CASSLSPSSPEAFF. CDR3 in DNA: TGCGCCAGCAGCTTGTCCCCATCGAGTCCTGAAGCTTTCTTT. Supplemented by reference TRBV5-1 and TRBJ1-1, the full variable domain reads KAGVTQTPRYLIKTRGQQVTLSCSPISGHRSVSWYQQTPGQGLQFLFEYFSETQRNKGNFPGRFSGRQFSNSRSEMNVSTLELGDSALYLCASSLSPSSPEAFFGQGTRLTVV.

The J gene is TRBJ1-1, the V gene TRBV11-2; 11 bases are shared with TRBD1. Trimming cost V 5 bases and J 0 bases; bases outside gene matches: 11. CDR1 is SGHAT and CDR2 is FQNNGV in the germline V gene. The length of the CDR3 is 18 residues. Here the CDR3 DNA reads TGTGCCAGCAGCCCGAGGACAGGGGGCGCCCTGTTGAACACTGAAGCTTTCTTT. Translated: CASSPRTGGALLNTEAFF.

The count of this clone is one. This rearrangement joins TRBV11-3 to TRBJ2-2, with a weak D call TRBD2 (6 bases). Germline V lookup: CDR1 SGHNT, CDR2 YENEEA. The CDR3 is made up of 16 amino acids. V shed 5 bases and J shed 3 bases, with 16 bases lying between them. The CDR3 DNA sequence: TGTGCCAGCAGCCCCCGATGGGGGGAGGACACCGGGGAGCTGTTTTTT. Translation gives CASSPRWGEDTGELFF.

The chain carries TRBV7-3 and TRBJ2-3, with 7 bases identical to TRBD1. The CDR3 contains 12 residues. V trimming: 5 bases; J trimming: 9 bases; junction bases outside the gene matches: 5. Per germline, CDR1 SGHTA and CDR2 FQGTGA. The CDR3 DNA is TGTGCCAGCAGCACGGGACAGACGACGCAGTATTTT. This gives the protein CASSTGQTTQYF.

This chain links TRBV5-5 with TRBJ1-4; 10 bases align to TRBD1. The length of the CDR3 is 17 residues. V shed 4 bases and J 0 bases; nucleotides not matched to a gene: 6. The germline CDR1 and CDR2 sequences are SGHKS and YYEKEE (reference sequence). The CDR3, as DNA: TGTGCCAGCAGCACCCGGACAGGGGGATCAACTAATGAAAAACTGTTTTTT. Translated: CASSTRTGGSTNEKLFF.

CDR3: CASSKEWGNQPQHF. The CDR3 DNA is TGTGCCAGCAGTAAGGAGTGGGGCAATCAGCCCCAGCATTTT. The chain employs TRBV6-6 and TRBJ1-5; D remains ambiguous. Germline V lookup: CDR1 MNHNY, CDR2 SVGAGI (reference sequence). CDR3 length equals 14 residues. The V and J ends lost 5 bases and 2 bases respectively, with 10 bases between them.

V is TRBV5-1 and J is TRBJ2-1; 11 nucleotides agree with TRBD2. The CDR3 contains 14 residues. Unmatched junction bases numbered 2, after V lost 2 bases and J lost 7 bases. Germline values: CDR1 SGHRS, CDR2 YFSETQ. In DNA, the CDR3 is TGCGCCAGCAGCTTAACTAGCGGGGGTAATGAGCAGTTCTTC. It codes for CASSLTSGGNEQFF. The variable domain in full, completed from reference TRBV5-1 and TRBJ2-1, reads KAGVTQTPRYLIKTRGQQVTLSCSPISGHRSVSWYQQTPGQGLQFLFEYFSETQRNKGNFPGRFSGRQFSNSRSEMNVSTLELGDSALYLCASSLTSGGNEQFFGPGTRLTVL.

The chain employs TRBV10-3 and TRBJ2-1, with 8 bases identical to TRBD2. Looked up from germline, CDR1 is ENHRY and CDR2 is SYGVKD. The CDR3 contains 16 residues. Germline trimming cut 4 bases from V and 8 bases from J; bases unmatched to any gene: 13. CDR3 amino acids: CAISGPGVAGLDEQFF. The CDR3 DNA reads as TGTGCCATCAGTGGCCCCGGGGTAGCGGGGCTCGATGAGCAGTTCTTC.

This sequence joins TRBV6-2 or TRBV6-3 and TRBJ2-3; maybe TRBD1 (5 bases). CDR3 length: 16 residues. Trimming shortened V by 6 bases and J by 1 base, and 17 bases separated the two germline ends. Germline lookup yields CDR1 MNHEY and CDR2 SVGEGT. The CDR3 is CASSRPLVGGTDTQYF. The CDR3 DNA is TGTGCCAGCAGCCGCCCCTTAGTAGGGGGCACAGATACGCAGTATTTT.

This sequence joins TRBV3-1 (or the pseudogene TRBV3-2) and TRBJ2-7; TRBD2 might be the D (5 bases). The V end was cut by 8 bases, the J end by 7 bases, with 12 bases between. The germline gives CDR1 LGHDT, CDR2 YNNKEL (reference sequence). This CDR3 spans 11 amino acids. The CDR3 bases are TGTGCCAGCGGAAATGGCGGGGAGCAGTACTTC. Amino acids: CASGNGGEQYF.

J is TRBJ2-3 and V is TRBV5-1; TRBD2 matches at 12 bases. CDR1 is SGHRS, CDR2 YFSETQ, per germline. V was pared by 1 base and J by 0 bases, with 6 bases of the junction left unmatched. This CDR3 region has 18 residues. This CDR3 is CASSLTSGRTTSTDTQYF. The CDR3 region has the DNA TGCGCCAGCAGCTTGACTAGCGGGAGGACCACTAGCACAGATACGCAGTATTTT.

The chain is built from TRBV5-6 and TRBJ2-1; possibly TRBD2 for D (5 bases). This CDR3 contains 16 residues. The ends were cut back, 0 bases at V and 0 bases at J, with 10 bases in the middle. Germline CDR1 SGHDT, CDR2 YYEEEE. The CDR3 DNA reads TGTGCCAGCAGCTTGGCTCGGGGTTCCTCCTACAATGAGCAGTTCTTC. Amino acids: CASSLARGSSYNEQFF. The whole variable domain, remainder taken from reference TRBV5-6 and TRBJ2-1, is DAGVTQSPTHLIKTRGQQVTLRCSPKSGHDTVSWYQQALGQGPQFIFQYYEEEERQRGNFPDRFSGHQFPNYSSELNVNALLLGDSALYLCASSLARGSSYNEQFFGPGTRLTVL.